The rows below give T cell receptor beta chains drawn from one sample of a study. TCRdb analysed the 5' RACE reads with MiXCR anew, one entry per CDR3 protein. The table has about 60,000 distinct CDR3 sequences, approximately 31% seen once. Sequencing input: tumor-infiltrating naive CD4+ T cells sorted from the breast tumor. The origin of the receptors is a female donor with breast cancer. CDR3s include the opening cysteine and the closing phenylalanine or tryptophan. Fields, in order: D gene, clone size, V gene, J gene, CDR3 protein, CDR3 DNA. The D gene is left open where the match is weak. Clone sizes are given selectively: once, few, many, or a class where the clone is expanded.

TRBD2	few	TRBV6-6	TRBJ2-1	CASRGLAGFFF	TGTGCCAGCAGAGGACTAGCGGGGTTTTTCTTC
NA	NA	TRBV20-1	TRBJ1-1	CSATPQGLNTEAFF	TGCAGTGCTACCCCACAGGGTTTGAACACTGAAGCTTTCTTT
NA	NA	TRBV7-2	TRBJ2-7	CASSGGRTRSYEQYF	TGTGCCAGCAGCGGGGGACGGACCCGCTCCTACGAGCAGTACTTC
NA	few	TRBV29-1	TRBJ1-5	CSVTFGGNNQPQHF	TGCAGCGTGACTTTTGGCGGAAACAATCAGCCCCAGCATTTT
TRBD2	NA	TRBV20-1	TRBJ2-4	CSARDSLGLAGENIQYF	TGCAGTGCTAGGGATTCCCTGGGACTAGCGGGAGAAAACATTCAGTACTTC
NA	NA	TRBV7-2	TRBJ2-7	CASSRSSGSGSYEQYF	TGTGCCAGCAGCCGGTCTTCCGGAAGCGGATCCTACGAGCAGTACTTC
TRBD1	many	TRBV4-3	TRBJ2-7	CASSRTGVHEQYF	TGCGCCAGCAGCCGGACAGGGGTTCACGAGCAGTACTTC
NA	NA	TRBV7-9	TRBJ2-5	CASSFSGSGETQYF	TGTGCCAGCAGCTTTAGCGGATCGGGAGAGACCCAGTACTTC
NA	NA	TRBV5-1	TRBJ1-1	CASSMQGNMNTEAFF	TGCGCCAGCAGCATGCAGGGTAACATGAACACTGAAGCTTTCTTT
TRBD2	many	TRBV4-1	TRBJ2-7	CASSAGGDRAASYEQYF	TGCGCCAGCAGCGCGGGAGGAGATAGAGCGGCCTCCTACGAGCAGTACTTC
NA	NA	TRBV6-1	TRBJ1-3	CASSEGGSGNTIYF	TGTGCCAGCAGTGAAGGGGGCTCTGGAAACACCATATATTTT
NA	few	TRBV7-2	TRBJ2-1	CASSSHRYEQFF	TGTGCCAGCAGCTCGCATCGCTATGAGCAGTTCTTC
NA	NA	TRBV9	TRBJ2-7	CASSVEVEGKQYF	TGTGCCAGCAGCGTAGAGGTGGAAGGGAAGCAGTACTTC
NA	NA	TRBV5-1	TRBJ2-7	CASSGGLISYEQYF	TGCGCCAGCAGCGGTGGATTGATCTCCTACGAGCAGTACTTC
NA	few	TRBV7-2	TRBJ2-2	CASSLLGRNTGELFF	TGTGCCAGCAGCTTACTGGGACGGAACACCGGGGAGCTGTTTTTT
TRBD1	few	TRBV4-2	TRBJ1-6	CASSQGTGTGTPLHF	TGTGCCAGCAGCCAGGGGACAGGGACCGGTACCCCCCTCCACTTT
NA	NA	TRBV7-6	TRBJ1-6	CASSKDRDNSPLHF	TGTGCCAGCAGCAAGGACAGAGATAATTCACCCCTCCACTTT
NA	many	TRBV7-4	TRBJ2-3	CASINFRDPLHTDTQYF	TGTGCCAGCATCAATTTCCGGGACCCACTCCACACAGATACGCAGTATTTT
NA	NA	TRBV13	TRBJ2-5	CASSFAGPQETQYF	TGTGCCAGCAGCTTTGCGGGACCTCAAGAGACCCAGTACTTC
TRBD2	few	TRBV7-2	TRBJ2-7	CASSLGLAGEQYF	TGTGCCAGCAGCTTGGGACTAGCGGGCGAGCAGTACTTC
TRBD1	many	TRBV5-1	TRBJ1-1	CASSPDRGITEAFF	TGCGCCAGCAGCCCAGACAGGGGGATCACTGAAGCTTTCTTT
TRBD2	NA	TRBV7-8	TRBJ2-3	CASSFSGGGLDTQYF	TGTGCCAGCAGCTTTAGCGGGGGGGGTTTAGATACGCAGTATTTT
TRBD1	few	TRBV10-3	TRBJ1-4	CAISRGQTNEKLFF	TGTGCCATCAGCCGGGGACAGACTAATGAAAAACTGTTTTTT
NA	few	TRBV7-9	TRBJ2-1	CAIPGLTYNEQFF	TGTGCCATACCGGGACTTACCTACAATGAGCAGTTCTTC